What follows are 19 T cell receptor beta chains derived from one specimen sequenced in a study of blood T cells in healthy people across ages (dated by TCRdb to between 2014 and 2016). The library relied on 5' RACE. Data came from an Illumina HiSeq 2500. A second PCR of roughly 7 to 11 cycles was performed with a sample-barcoded 5' primer and a J-beta primer mix. TCRdb trimmed the raw reads at Q25, called clones with MiXCR and kept productive beta chains. A single entry per CDR3 protein holds the most common genes and DNA from its merged rows. This sample has roughly 1.5 million distinct CDR3 sequences in its table, and approximately 43% of those were observed once. Around 4% of the sample is in the top ten clones. The sequenced sample was blood. The receptors were gathered from a woman under 30 in good health.

The chain is built from TRBV14 and TRBJ1-6; D uncertain. Germline V CDR1 and CDR2: SGHDN, FVKESK. This CDR3 region has 15 residues. The V end was cut by 0 bases, the J end by 6 bases, with 9 bases between. CDR3 protein: CASSQDRIFNSPLHF. DNA of the CDR3: TGTGCCAGCAGCCAAGACAGGATCTTTAATTCACCCCTCCACTTT.

A few counts support this clonotype. The chain uses TRBV3-1 and TRBJ1-6; tentative D call: TRBD1 (6 bases). This CDR3 is 15 amino acids long. V was clipped by 4 bases and J by 11 bases, with 18 bases between them. CDR1 is LGHDT and CDR2 is YNNKEL in the germline V gene (reference sequence). The CDR3 bases are TGTGCCAGCAGCCCTTACCCTACAGGGAAAGCACCCCTCCACTTT. This gives the protein CASSPYPTGKAPLHF.

CDR3 coding DNA: TGTGCCTGGTCCTCTCAGGGGGTCTACGAGCAGTACTTC. Translating it yields CAWSSQGVYEQYF. The V call is TRBV30, the J call TRBJ2-7, with TRBD1 matching over 7 bases. The V gene end was trimmed by 5 bases and the J gene end by 3 bases; junction bases not matched to a gene: 7. The germline gives CDR1 GTSNPN, CDR2 SVGIG (reference sequence). The CDR3 sequence is 13 residues long.

The sample holds a few counts of this clonotype. The chain links TRBV7-2 to TRBJ2-6, with 8 positions matching TRBD1. The germline V gene encodes CDR1 SGHTA and CDR2 FQGNSA. J gave up 0 bases and V 2 bases, and 6 bases lay outside the gene matches. This CDR3 has 18 residues. The CDR3 protein is CASSLLGQASSGANVLTF. CDR3 nucleotides: TGTGCCAGCAGCTTATTGGGACAGGCTAGCTCTGGGGCCAACGTCCTGACTTTC.

This chain connects TRBV2 to TRBJ1-2, with TRBD1 as a possible D gene (6 bases). The ends were cut back, 6 bases at V and 5 bases at J, with 13 bases in the middle. Germline CDR1 SNHLY, CDR2 FYNNEI. This CDR3 is built from 13 residues. CDR3 residues: CASRATGDYGYTF. The DNA of the CDR3 is TGTGCCAGCAGGGCGACAGGAGATTATGGCTACACCTTC.

V is TRBV29-1 and J is TRBJ1-1, with D maybe TRBD1 (6 bases). In germline, CDR1 is SQVTM, CDR2 ANQGSEA. V dropped 5 bases and J dropped 3 bases, with 19 bases sitting between them. The CDR3 has 15 amino acids. CDR3 region: CSVRGITGSYTEAFF. In nucleotides, the CDR3 is TGCAGCGTTCGAGGGATAACAGGGTCATACACTGAAGCTTTCTTT.

This clonotype was picked up a small number of times. This sequence joins TRBV7-9 and TRBJ1-6; TRBD1 matches 9 bases. The CDR3 is made up of 16 amino acids. J was trimmed by 8 bases and V by 3 bases; bases with no gene match: 8. Germline V gene lookup returns CDR1 SEHNR and CDR2 FQNEAQ (reference sequence). Written as DNA, the CDR3 is TGTGCCAGCAGCTTCTTAGGACAGGGGTCGGATTCACCCCTCCACTTT. This gives the protein CASSFLGQGSDSPLHF.

This clonotype has more than one count but fewer than ten. This sequence joins TRBV6-5 and TRBJ2-7; D is tentatively TRBD1 or TRBD2 (5 bases each). CDR3 length equals 16 residues. In germline, CDR1 is MNHEY, CDR2 SVGAGI. With 0 bases removed from V and 1 base from J, the gap between germline ends came to 13 bases. The CDR3 nucleotides are TGTGCCAGCAGTTACTCTCCCAGGGACCCGTCCTACGAGCAGTACTTC. Protein: CASSYSPRDPSYEQYF.

The chain combines TRBV7-2 with TRBJ2-4; D is perhaps TRBD1 or TRBD2 (5 bases each). The assigned J gene may be wrong: the sequence end matches TRBJ2-7 better. Germline assignment: CDR1 SGHTA and CDR2 FQGNSA. The CDR3 totals 15 residues. This CDR3 is CASSRAGTTTYEQYF. The CDR3 DNA reads TGTGCCAGCAGCCGGGCCGGGACGACGACCTACGAGCAGTACTTC.

V gene TRBV27 combines with J gene TRBJ1-2, with unresolved D. The V end was cut by 2 bases, the J end by 3 bases, with 16 bases between. CDR3 length equals 16 residues. Germline CDR1 is MNHEY and CDR2 is SMNVEV (reference sequence). The CDR3 DNA follows: TGTGCCAGCAGTTTAAACAGCATGCCTACTGACTATGGCTACACCTTC. It is translated as CASSLNSMPTDYGYTF.

This clonotype was observed a handful of times. The chain couples TRBV6-5 to TRBJ2-1; 9 nucleotides line up with TRBD2. The CDR3 has 17 amino acids. Per the germline V gene, CDR1 is MNHEY and CDR2 is SVGAGI. Trimming removed 0 bases from V and 7 bases from J; junction bases left unmatched: 10. The chain's CDR3 is CASSYSRGAGGRNEQFF. In nucleotides, the CDR3 is TGTGCCAGCAGTTACTCGAGGGGGGCGGGGGGGCGAAATGAGCAGTTCTTC.

Comment on this clonotype: An end of the junction differs from the germline gene, which may be a read error. The genes are TRBV5-1 and TRBJ2-1, with 9 bases matching TRBD1. The germline V gene encodes CDR1 SGHRS and CDR2 YFSETQ. This CDR3 is 15 amino acids long. CDR3 sequence (DNA): TGCGCCAGCAGCCCCCGGGACAGGGTTGTGGATGAGCAGCTCTTC. This encodes CASSPRDRVVDEQLF.

V is TRBV30 and J is TRBJ2-1; TRBD2 is a possible D gene (6 bases). Germline CDR1 reads GTSNPN; CDR2 reads SVGIG (reference sequence). With 0 bases removed from V and 4 bases from J, the gap between germline ends came to 10 bases. The CDR3 is made up of 14 amino acids. The CDR3 protein is CAWSVPEGYNEQFF. The CDR3 nucleotides read TGTGCCTGGAGTGTACCGGAGGGTTACAATGAGCAGTTCTTC.

In its sample, this clonotype was seen a few times. The DNA of the CDR3 is TGTGCCAGCAGCTTAAATTGGGGGAGCTCCTACAATGAGCAGTTCTTC. Its translation is CASSLNWGSSYNEQFF. The V call is TRBV7-2, the J call TRBJ2-1; either TRBD1 or TRBD2 may supply D (5 bases each). Germline V gene data show CDR1 as SGHTA and CDR2 as FQGNSA. The CDR3 extends over 16 amino acids. V lost 2 bases and J lost 0, with 11 bases in between.

The chain has TRBV20-1 and TRBJ2-2, with 7 bases fitting TRBD1. Trimming cost V 6 bases and J 5 bases; bases outside gene matches: 9. Germline CDR1 and CDR2: DFQATT and SNEGSKA (reference sequence). This CDR3 contains 14 residues. CDR3 loop: CSAPGQHLTGELFF. As DNA, the CDR3 is TGCAGTGCCCCGGGACAGCACTTGACCGGGGAGCTGTTTTTT.

CDR3 region: CASRSGTGGYNEQFF. CDR3 nucleotide sequence: TGTGCCAGCAGATCCGGGACAGGGGGTTACAATGAGCAGTTCTTC. The V call is TRBV7-2, the J call TRBJ2-1; 11 bases are a match to TRBD1. V was clipped by 6 bases and J by 4 bases; unmatched bases: 5. This CDR3 has 15 residues. Germline V gives CDR1 SGHTA, CDR2 FQGNSA.

This clonotype was found a few times. The chain links TRBV20-1 to TRBJ1-6, with D possibly being TRBD1 (5 bases). Germline V CDR1 and CDR2: DFQATT, SNEGSKA (reference sequence). This CDR3 has 12 residues. V shed 4 bases and J shed 9 bases, with 10 bases lying between them. The CDR3 bases are TGCAGTGCTAATCCAGGGACTTCACCCCTCCACTTT. It yields the protein CSANPGTSPLHF.

There are a few counts of this clonotype. This rearrangement joins TRBV10-3 to TRBJ1-1; D is unclear. The germline CDR1 and CDR2 sequences are ENHRY and SYGVKD. Trimming pared 2 bases from V and 4 bases from J, leaving 5 bases between. This CDR3 is built from 12 residues. CDR3 protein: CAISEGFTEAFF. CDR3 nucleotide sequence: TGTGCCATCAGTGAGGGGTTCACTGAAGCTTTCTTT.

V and J are TRBV6-5 and TRBJ2-1; unclear D gene. The CDR3 is 12 amino acids. V was clipped by 6 bases and J by 3 bases, with 6 bases between them. Germline CDR1 and CDR2: MNHEY and SVGAGI. The CDR3 sequence: CASRGNYNEQFF. The DNA for the CDR3 is TGTGCCAGCAGGGGGAACTACAATGAGCAGTTCTTC.